The sequence of this T cell receptor beta chain was determined in a study of shared clonotypes between healthy human individuals. Turning to the study itself: Contributing individuals were two females and a few males aged 18 to 49. Study-wide results and caveats: Despite large depth, sorted-subset datasets appeared incompletely sequenced. Some naive CD4 clonotypes, 5% to 5.5%, turned up in common across a handful of donors.

Healthy HIV-negative adults with no recent acute infections or vaccinations were recruited as donors. Repertoires were generated with immunoSEQ multiplex PCR, while TCRdb's copy carries only in-frame clones and drops some. The table shows 2 million to 3 million clones, with approximately 94% occurring only once. The V gene's germline CDR1 is SGHAT and CDR2 FQNNGV. With 4 bases clipped from V and 0 bases from J, the junction kept 8 bases outside the gene matches. CDR3 size: 16 residues. Turning to this clone: Its antigen remains unidentified.

This receptor was taken from a man aged 18-30 years in good health. Some clones in this sample may be carry-over from other donors' samples. Sequenced material: naive CD4+ T cells from PBMCs. Subset given: CD45RA+ positively selected. This chain connects TRBV11-2 to TRBJ2-7; 8 nucleotides match TRBD1. The chain's CDR3 is CASSSLRTGSSYEQYF. The CDR3 nucleotides are TGTGCCAGCAGCTCCCTACGGACAGGGAGCTCCTACGAGCAGTACTTC.